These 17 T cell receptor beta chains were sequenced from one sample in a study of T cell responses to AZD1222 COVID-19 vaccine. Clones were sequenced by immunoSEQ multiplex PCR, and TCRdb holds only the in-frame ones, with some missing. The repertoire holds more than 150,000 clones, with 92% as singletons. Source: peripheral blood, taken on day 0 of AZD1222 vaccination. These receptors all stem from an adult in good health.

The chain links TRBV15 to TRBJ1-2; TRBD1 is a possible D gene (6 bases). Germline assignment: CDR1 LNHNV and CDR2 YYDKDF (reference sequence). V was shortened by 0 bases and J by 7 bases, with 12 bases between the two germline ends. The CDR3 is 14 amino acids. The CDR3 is CATSRDAGAGGYTF. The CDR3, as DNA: TGTGCCACCAGCAGAGATGCGGGGGCGGGTGGCTACACCTTC.

This CDR3 is CASSGSFWGTDTQYF. CDR3 coding DNA: TGCGCCAGCAGCGGGTCCTTTTGGGGGACAGATACGCAGTATTTT. This chain uses TRBV5-1 with TRBJ2-3, with D perhaps given as TRBD1 or TRBD2 (5 bases each). Germline V gene data show CDR1 as SGHRS and CDR2 as YFSETQ. This CDR3 is built from 15 residues. V was clipped by 4 bases and J by 3 bases, with 15 bases between them.

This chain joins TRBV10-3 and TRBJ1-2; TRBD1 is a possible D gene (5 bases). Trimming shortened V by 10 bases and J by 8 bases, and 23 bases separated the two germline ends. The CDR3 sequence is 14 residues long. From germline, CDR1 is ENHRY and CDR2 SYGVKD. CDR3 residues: CATAGSGSLEGYTF. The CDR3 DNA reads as TGTGCCACCGCGGGGTCAGGGTCTCTGGAAGGCTACACCTTC.

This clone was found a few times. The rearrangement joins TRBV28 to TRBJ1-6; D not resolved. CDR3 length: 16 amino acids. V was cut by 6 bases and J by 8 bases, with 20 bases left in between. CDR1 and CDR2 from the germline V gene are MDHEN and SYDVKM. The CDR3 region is CASSLPRGNGDSPLHF. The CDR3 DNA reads TGTGCCAGCAGCCTCCCACGGGGTAACGGCGATTCACCCCTCCACTTT.

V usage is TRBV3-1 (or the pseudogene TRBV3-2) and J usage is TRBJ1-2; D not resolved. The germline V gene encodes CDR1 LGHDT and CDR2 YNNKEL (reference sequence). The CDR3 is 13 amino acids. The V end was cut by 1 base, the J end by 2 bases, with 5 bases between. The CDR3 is CASSQAPNYGYTF. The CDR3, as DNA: TGTGCCAGCAGCCAAGCCCCAAACTATGGCTACACCTTC.

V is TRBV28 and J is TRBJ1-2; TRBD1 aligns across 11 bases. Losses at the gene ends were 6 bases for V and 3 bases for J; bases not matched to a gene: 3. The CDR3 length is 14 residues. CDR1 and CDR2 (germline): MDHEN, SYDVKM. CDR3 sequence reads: CASRRTGGYYGYTF. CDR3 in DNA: TGTGCCAGCAGGCGGACAGGGGGCTACTATGGCTACACCTTC.

CDR3 nucleotide sequence: TGCGCCAGCAGCCAGCAATTCACAGATACGCAGTATTTT. Residues: CASSQQFTDTQYF. The chain uses TRBV4-1 and TRBJ2-3; D not resolved. There are 13 residues in the CDR3. Germline V gene data show CDR1 as MGHRA and CDR2 as YSYEKL. V lost 3 bases and J 2 bases, leaving 6 bases between the germline ends.

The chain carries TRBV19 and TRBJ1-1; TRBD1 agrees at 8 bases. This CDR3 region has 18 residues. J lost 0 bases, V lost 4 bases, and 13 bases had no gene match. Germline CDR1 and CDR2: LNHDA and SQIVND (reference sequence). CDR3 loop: CASSTRTGRNNMNTEAFF. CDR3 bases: TGTGCCAGTAGTACAAGGACAGGGCGAAATAATATGAACACTGAAGCTTTCTTT.

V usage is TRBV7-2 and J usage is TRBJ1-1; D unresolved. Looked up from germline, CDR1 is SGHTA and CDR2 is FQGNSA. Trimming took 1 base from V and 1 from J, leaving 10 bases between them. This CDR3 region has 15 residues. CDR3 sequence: CASSLVVGGNTEAFF. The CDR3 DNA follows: TGTGCCAGCAGCTTAGTCGTGGGTGGGAACACTGAAGCTTTCTTT.

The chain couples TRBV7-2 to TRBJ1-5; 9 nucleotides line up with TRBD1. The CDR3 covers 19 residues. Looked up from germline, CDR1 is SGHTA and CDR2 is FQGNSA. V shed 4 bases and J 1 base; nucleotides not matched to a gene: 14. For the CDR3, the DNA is TGTGCCAGCAGCTCACGTCCCGGGACAGGGCTTTGGAGCAATCAGCCCCAGCATTTT. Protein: CASSSRPGTGLWSNQPQHF.

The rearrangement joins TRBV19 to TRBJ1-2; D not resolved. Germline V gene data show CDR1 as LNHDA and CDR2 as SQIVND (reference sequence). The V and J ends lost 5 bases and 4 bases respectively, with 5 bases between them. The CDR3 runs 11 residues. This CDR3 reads CASSASYGYTF. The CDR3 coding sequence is TGTGCCAGTAGTGCCTCCTATGGCTACACCTTC.

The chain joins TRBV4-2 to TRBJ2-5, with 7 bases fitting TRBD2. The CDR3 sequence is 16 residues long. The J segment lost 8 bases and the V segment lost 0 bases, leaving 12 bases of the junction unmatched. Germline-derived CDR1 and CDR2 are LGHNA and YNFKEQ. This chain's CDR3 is CASSQDSSGAQVTQYF. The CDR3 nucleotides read TGTGCCAGCAGCCAAGATTCGAGCGGGGCTCAGGTAACCCAGTACTTC.

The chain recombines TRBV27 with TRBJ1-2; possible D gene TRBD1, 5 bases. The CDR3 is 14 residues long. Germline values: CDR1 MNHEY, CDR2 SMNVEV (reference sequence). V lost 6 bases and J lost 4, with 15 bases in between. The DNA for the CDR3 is TGTGCCAGCAGCACCTCGGGGACTTCCTATGGCTACACCTTC. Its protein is CASSTSGTSYGYTF.

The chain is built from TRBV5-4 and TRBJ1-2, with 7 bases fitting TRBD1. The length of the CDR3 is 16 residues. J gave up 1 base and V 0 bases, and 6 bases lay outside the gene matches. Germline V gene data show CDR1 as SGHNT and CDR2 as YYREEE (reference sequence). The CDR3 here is CASSLVGGGFNYGYTF. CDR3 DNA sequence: TGTGCCAGCAGCTTGGTGGGAGGGGGCTTTAACTATGGCTACACCTTC.

CDR3 in DNA: TGTGCCAGCAGTGAAGCGAGGACGTGGGATAGGGACACTGAAGCTTTCTTT. This translates into CASSEARTWDRDTEAFF. J is TRBJ1-1 and V is TRBV2; D gene ambiguous. Per the germline V gene, CDR1 is SNHLY and CDR2 is FYNNEI. The CDR3 is made up of 17 amino acids. Trimming pared 0 bases from V and 3 bases from J, leaving 17 bases between. The whole variable domain, remainder taken from reference TRBV2 and TRBJ1-1, is EPEVTQTPSHQVTQMGQEVILRCVPISNHLYFYWYRQILGQKVEFLVSFYNNEISEKSEIFDDQFSVERPDGSNFTLKIRSTKLEDSAMYFCASSEARTWDRDTEAFFGQGTRLTVV.

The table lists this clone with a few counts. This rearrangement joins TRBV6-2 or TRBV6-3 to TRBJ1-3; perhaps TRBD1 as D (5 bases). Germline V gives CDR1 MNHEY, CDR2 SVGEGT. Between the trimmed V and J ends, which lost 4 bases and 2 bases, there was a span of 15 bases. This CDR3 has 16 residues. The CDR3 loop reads CASSWGTVATGNTIYF. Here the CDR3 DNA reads TGTGCCAGCAGTTGGGGGACCGTGGCGACTGGAAACACCATATATTTT.

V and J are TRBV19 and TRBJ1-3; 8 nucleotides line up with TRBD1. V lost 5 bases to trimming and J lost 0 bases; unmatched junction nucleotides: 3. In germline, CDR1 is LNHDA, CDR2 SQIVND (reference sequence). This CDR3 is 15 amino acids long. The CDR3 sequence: CASSETGASGNTIYF. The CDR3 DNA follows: TGTGCCAGTAGTGAGACAGGGGCCTCTGGAAACACCATATATTTT.